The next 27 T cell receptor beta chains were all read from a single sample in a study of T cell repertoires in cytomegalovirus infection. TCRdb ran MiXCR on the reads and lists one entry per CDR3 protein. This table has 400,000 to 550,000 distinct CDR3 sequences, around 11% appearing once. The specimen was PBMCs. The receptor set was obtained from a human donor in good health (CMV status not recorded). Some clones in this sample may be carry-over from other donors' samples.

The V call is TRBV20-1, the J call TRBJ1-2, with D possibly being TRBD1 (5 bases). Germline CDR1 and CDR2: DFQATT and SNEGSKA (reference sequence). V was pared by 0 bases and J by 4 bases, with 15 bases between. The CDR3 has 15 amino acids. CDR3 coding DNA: TGCAGTGCTAGAGATAATAGAGGGGTAGGCTATGGCTACACCTTC. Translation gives CSARDNRGVGYGYTF.

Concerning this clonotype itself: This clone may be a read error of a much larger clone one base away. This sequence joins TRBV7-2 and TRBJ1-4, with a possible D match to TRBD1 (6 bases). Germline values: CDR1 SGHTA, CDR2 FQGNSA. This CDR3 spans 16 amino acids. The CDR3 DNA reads TGTGCCAGCAACTTAGGGGGGGGGGTTGGTAATGAAAAACTGTTTTTT. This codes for CASNLGGGVGNEKLFF.

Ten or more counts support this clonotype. The CDR3, as DNA: TGTGCCAGCAGCTTAAGGGGGCAGGGCCACGAGCAGTACTTC. Its translation: CASSLRGQGHEQYF. The rearrangement uses TRBV7-2 and TRBJ2-7; 7 nucleotides align to TRBD1. Germline V gives CDR1 SGHTA, CDR2 FQGNSA. Trimming cost V 2 bases and J 5 bases; bases outside gene matches: 6. This CDR3 spans 14 amino acids. The entire variable domain, with the rest obtained from reference TRBV7-2 and TRBJ2-7, is as follows: GAGVSQSPSNKVTEKGKDVELRCDPISGHTALYWYRQSLGQGLEFLIYFQGNSAPDKSGLPSDRFSAERTGGSVSTLTIQRTQQEDSAVYLCASSLRGQGHEQYFGPGTRLTVT.

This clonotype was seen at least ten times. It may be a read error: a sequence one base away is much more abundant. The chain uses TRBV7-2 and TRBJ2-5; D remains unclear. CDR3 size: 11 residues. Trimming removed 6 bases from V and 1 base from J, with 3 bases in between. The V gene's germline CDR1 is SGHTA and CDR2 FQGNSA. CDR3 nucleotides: TGTGCCAGCAGATCCCAAGAGACCCAGTACTTC. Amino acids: CASRSQETQYF.

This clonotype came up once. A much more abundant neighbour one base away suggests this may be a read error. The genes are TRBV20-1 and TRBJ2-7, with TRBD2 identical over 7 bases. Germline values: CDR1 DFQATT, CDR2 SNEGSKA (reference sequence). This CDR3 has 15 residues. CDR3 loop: CSDRDTGGSVYEQYF. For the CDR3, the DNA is TGCAGTGATAGAGATACCGGGGGGTCGGTCTACGAGCAGTACTTC.

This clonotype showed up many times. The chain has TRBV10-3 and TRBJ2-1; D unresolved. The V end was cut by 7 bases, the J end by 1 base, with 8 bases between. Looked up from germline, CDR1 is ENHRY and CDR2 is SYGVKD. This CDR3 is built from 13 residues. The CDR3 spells CAIKAESYNEQFF. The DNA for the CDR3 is TGTGCCATCAAGGCCGAATCCTACAATGAGCAGTTCTTC.

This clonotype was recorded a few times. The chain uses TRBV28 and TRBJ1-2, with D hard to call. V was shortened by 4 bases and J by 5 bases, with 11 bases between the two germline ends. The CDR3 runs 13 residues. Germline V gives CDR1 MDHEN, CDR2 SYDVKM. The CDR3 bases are TGTGCCAGCAGTTCCACTCCACTGTATGGCTACACCTTC. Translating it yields CASSSTPLYGYTF.

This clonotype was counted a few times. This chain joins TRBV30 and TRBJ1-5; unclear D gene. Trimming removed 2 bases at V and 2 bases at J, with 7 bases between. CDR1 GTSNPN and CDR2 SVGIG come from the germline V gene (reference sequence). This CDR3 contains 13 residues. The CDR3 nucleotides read TGTGCCTGGAGTAAAGACGGCAATCAGCCCCAGCATTTT. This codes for CAWSKDGNQPQHF.

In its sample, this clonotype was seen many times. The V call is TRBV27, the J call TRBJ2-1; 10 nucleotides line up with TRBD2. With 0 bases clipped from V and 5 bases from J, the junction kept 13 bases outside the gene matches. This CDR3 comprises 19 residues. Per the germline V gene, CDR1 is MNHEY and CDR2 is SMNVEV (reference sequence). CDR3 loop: CASSLSLQDLAGDNNEQFF. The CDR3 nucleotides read TGTGCCAGCAGTTTATCGCTACAGGACCTAGCGGGGGATAACAATGAGCAGTTCTTC.

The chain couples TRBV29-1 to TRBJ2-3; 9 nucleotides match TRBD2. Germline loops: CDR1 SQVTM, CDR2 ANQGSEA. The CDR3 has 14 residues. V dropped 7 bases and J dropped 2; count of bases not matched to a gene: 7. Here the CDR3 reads CSAQTSGYTDTQYF. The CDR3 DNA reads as TGCAGCGCCCAGACTAGCGGCTACACAGATACGCAGTATTTT.

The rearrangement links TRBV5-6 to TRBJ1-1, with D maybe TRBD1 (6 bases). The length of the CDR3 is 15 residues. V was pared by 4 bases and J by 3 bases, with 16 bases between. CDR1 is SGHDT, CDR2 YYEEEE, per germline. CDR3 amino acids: CASSPPGEGDTEAFF. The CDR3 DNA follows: TGTGCCAGCAGCCCCCCGGGGGAGGGGGACACTGAAGCTTTCTTT.

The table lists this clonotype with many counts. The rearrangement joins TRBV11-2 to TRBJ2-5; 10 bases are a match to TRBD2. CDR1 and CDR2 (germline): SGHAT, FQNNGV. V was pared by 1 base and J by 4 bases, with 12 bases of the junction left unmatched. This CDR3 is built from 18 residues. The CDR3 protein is CASSLVMASGGHGETQYF. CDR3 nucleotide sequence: TGTGCCAGCAGCTTAGTGATGGCTAGCGGGGGTCATGGAGAGACCCAGTACTTC.

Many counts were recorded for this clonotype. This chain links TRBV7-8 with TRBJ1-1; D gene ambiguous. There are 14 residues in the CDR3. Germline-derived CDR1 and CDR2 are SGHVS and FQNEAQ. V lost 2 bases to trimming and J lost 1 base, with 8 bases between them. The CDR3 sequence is CASSLIDQNTEAFF. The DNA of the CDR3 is TGTGCCAGCAGCTTAATTGATCAGAACACTGAAGCTTTCTTT. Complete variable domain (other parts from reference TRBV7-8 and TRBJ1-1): GAGVSQSPRYKVAKRGQDVALRCDPISGHVSLFWYQQALGQGPEFLTYFQNEAQLDKSGLPSDRFFAERPEGSVSTLKIQRTQQEDSAVYLCASSLIDQNTEAFFGQGTRLTVV.

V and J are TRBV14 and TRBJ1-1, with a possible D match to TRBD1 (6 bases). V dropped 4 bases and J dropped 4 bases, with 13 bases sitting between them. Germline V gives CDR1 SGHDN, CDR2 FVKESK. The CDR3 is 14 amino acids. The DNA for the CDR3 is TGTGCCAGCAGCCGGACCCCAGGGGCCACTGAAGCTTTCTTT. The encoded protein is CASSRTPGATEAFF. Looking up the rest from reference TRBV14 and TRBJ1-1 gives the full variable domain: EAGVTQFPSHSVIEKGQTVTLRCDPISGHDNLYWYRRVMGKEIKFLLHFVKESKQDESGMPNNRFLAERTGGTYSTLKVQPAELEDSGVYFCASSRTPGATEAFFGQGTRLTVV.

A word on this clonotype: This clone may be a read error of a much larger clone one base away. Written as DNA, the CDR3 is TGTGCCAGCAGCCAAGAGCGGGGGGGGGGGCCGAACACCGGGGAGCTGTTTTTT. Translation gives CASSQERGGGPNTGELFF. The chain joins TRBV4-2 to TRBJ2-2, with TRBD2 identical over 9 bases. CDR1 is LGHNA, CDR2 YNFKEQ, per germline. This CDR3 comprises 18 residues. V dropped 0 bases and J dropped 0; count of bases not matched to a gene: 5.

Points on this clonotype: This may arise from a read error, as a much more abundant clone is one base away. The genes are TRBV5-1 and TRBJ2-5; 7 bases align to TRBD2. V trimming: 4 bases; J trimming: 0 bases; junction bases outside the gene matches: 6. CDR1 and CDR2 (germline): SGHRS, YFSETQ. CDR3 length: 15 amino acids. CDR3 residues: CASSPNGRNQETQYF. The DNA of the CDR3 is TGCGCCAGCAGCCCTAACGGGAGGAACCAAGAGACCCAGTACTTC.

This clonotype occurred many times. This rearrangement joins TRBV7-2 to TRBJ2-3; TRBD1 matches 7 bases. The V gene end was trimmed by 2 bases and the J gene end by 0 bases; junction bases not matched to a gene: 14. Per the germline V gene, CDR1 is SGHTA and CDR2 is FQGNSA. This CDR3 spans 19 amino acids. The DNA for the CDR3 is TGTGCCAGCAGCTTAAAAGGCCCCCTAGGGGGCTCTAGCACAGATACGCAGTATTTT. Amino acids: CASSLKGPLGGSSTDTQYF.

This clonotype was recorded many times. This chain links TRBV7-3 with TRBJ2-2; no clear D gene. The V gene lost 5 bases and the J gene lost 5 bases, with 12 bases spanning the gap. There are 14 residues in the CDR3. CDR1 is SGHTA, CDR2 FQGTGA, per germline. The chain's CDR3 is CASSTNWVTGELFF. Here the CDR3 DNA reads TGTGCCAGCAGCACTAACTGGGTTACCGGGGAGCTGTTTTTT.

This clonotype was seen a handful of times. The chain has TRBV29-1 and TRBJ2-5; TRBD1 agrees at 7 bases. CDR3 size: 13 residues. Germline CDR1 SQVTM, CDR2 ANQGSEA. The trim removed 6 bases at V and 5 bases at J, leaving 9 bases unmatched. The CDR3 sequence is CSVQTGYGETQYF. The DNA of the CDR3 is TGCAGCGTCCAGACAGGGTATGGCGAGACCCAGTACTTC.

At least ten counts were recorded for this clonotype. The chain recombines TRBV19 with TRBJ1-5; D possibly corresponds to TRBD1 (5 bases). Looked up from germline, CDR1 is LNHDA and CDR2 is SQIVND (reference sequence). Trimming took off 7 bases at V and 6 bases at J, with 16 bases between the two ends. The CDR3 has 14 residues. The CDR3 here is CASTPTRGGQPQHF. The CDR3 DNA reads TGTGCCAGTACCCCTACGAGGGGAGGTCAGCCCCAGCATTTT.

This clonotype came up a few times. The CDR3 DNA reads TGTGCCAGCAACCCCCAAACCTGGAACACTGAAGCTTTCTTT. It translates to CASNPQTWNTEAFF. The genes are TRBV7-9 and TRBJ1-1; D gene ambiguous. The CDR3 runs to 14 residues. V lost 7 bases to trimming and J lost 1 base, with 13 bases between them. CDR1 is SEHNR, CDR2 FQNEAQ, per germline (reference sequence). Complete variable domain (other parts from reference TRBV7-9 and TRBJ1-1): DTGVSQNPRHKITKRGQNVTFRCDPISEHNRLYWYRQTLGQGPEFLTYFQNEAQLEKSRLLSDRFSAERPKGSFSTLEIQRTEQGDSAMYLCASNPQTWNTEAFFGQGTRLTVV.

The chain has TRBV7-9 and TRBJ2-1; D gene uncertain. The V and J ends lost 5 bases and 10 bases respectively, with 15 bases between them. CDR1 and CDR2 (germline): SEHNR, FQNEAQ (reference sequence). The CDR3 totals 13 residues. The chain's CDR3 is CASSADGLREQFF. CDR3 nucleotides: TGTGCCAGCAGCGCGGACGGATTGCGGGAGCAGTTCTTC.

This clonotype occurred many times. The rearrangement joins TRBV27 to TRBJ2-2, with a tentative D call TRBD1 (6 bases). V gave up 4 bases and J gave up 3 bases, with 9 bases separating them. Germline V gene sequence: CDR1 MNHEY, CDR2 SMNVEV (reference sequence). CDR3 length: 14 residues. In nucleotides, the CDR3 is TGTGCCAGCAGTTGGGCAGGGGACACCGGGGAGCTGTTTTTT. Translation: CASSWAGDTGELFF.

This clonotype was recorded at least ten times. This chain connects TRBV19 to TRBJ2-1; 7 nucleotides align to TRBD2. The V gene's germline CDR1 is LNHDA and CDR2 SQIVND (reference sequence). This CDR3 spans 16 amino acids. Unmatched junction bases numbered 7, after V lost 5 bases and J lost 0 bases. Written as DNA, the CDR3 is TGTGCCAGTAGTCCCCGTCCTAGCGGCTCCTACAATGAGCAGTTCTTC. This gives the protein CASSPRPSGSYNEQFF.

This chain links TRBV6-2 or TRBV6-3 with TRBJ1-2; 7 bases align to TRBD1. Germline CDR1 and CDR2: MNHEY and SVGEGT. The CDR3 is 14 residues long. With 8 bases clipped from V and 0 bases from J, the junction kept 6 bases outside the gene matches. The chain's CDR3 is CASRSTGSNYGYTF. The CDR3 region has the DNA TGTGCCAGCCGATCGACAGGGTCTAACTATGGCTACACCTTC.

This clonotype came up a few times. The CDR3 sequence is CSADDNPRGYTF. DNA of the CDR3: TGCAGTGCTGACGACAATCCAAGGGGCTACACCTTC. This chain links TRBV20-1 with TRBJ1-2; unclear D gene. V lost 5 bases to trimming and J lost 8 bases, with 15 bases between them. CDR3 length equals 12 residues. Germline V lookup: CDR1 DFQATT, CDR2 SNEGSKA (reference sequence).

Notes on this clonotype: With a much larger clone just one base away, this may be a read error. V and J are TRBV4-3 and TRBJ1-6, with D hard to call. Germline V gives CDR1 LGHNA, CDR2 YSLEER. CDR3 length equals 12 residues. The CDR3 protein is CASGQASGPLHF. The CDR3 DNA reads TGCGCCAGCGGCCAAGCCTCTGGGCCCCTCCACTTT.